The present TCR beta chain was sequenced within a study of T cells expressing NK-cell markers (dated by TCRdb to the early 2020s). At the level of the whole study: Three sorted T-cell subsets (CD3+CD56+NKG2C+, CD3+CD56+NKG2C- and CD3+CD56-NKG2C+) from roughly eight donors had their TCR beta-chain repertoires profiled. Libraries were sequenced as 2 x 150 bp reads on Illumina HiSeq 2000/2500, MiSeq or NextSeq. All eight donors whose samples were sequenced were randomly selected healthy volunteers, three of them men and five women. Seven of the eight sequenced donors were HCMV-seropositive and one was HCMV-seronegative.

Concerning this clonotype itself: What this receptor recognizes is not known.

The run used an Illumina HiSeq 2000. The TCR beta cDNA libraries were made using 5'RACE template switching, a step that added both a universal primer site and unique molecular identifiers. Priming for cDNA synthesis came from the TCR beta constant segment, and two successive PCR amplification steps followed. Concerning the study's data processing: Reads were demultiplexed and grouped by UMI with MIGEC, and clonotypes were assembled and quantified with MiTCR. Only TCR cDNA sequences supported by at least two reads were kept to exclude erroneous sequences. The tcR package was used for downstream repertoire analysis, with clonotypes matched between fractions based on CDR3 nucleotide sequence plus V segment. VDJmatch was used to annotate antigen specificity against VDJdb, with one amino acid substitution in CDR3 permitted. Through TCRdb reprocessing, the reads give one entry per CDR3 protein sequence; DNA is omitted. The V and J calls were not made by the authors but by TCRdb's processing. The table for this sample shows around 260,000 distinct CDR3 sequences. Roughly 4.2% of the sample goes to the ten largest clones.

HCMV-specific IgG was detected in serum with a commercial ELISA kit to determine HCMV serostatus. Ficoll density gradient centrifugation was used to isolate peripheral blood mononuclear cells from blood. Findings and caveats that apply to the study as a whole: Those dominant clonotypes were again the most abundant among CD3+CD56-NKG2C+ cells in four donors, at about 28.3-65%. Whether the expanded NKG2C-expressing T cell clones were specific for HCMV antigens was left unclear. In about six donors, the dominant CD3+CD56+NKG2C+ clonotypes were found to rank among the top 10 CD8+ clonotypes and to make up roughly 1.0-7.0% of CD8+ T cells.

Its CDR3 holds 15 amino acids, cysteine through phenylalanine. The record lacks a DNA sequence. The germline V gene encodes CDR1 SGHTA and CDR2 FQGNSA. Here the chain combines TRBV7-2 and TRBJ1-5. The specimen was blood T cells: a sorted CD56 or NKG2C T cell subset, CD4+ or CD8+ T cells, or bulk PBMC T cells (not recorded which). This TCR came from a woman between 18 and 70 years old in good health. The CDR3 reads as follows: CASSLGEFSNQPQHF.